This TCR beta chain was sequenced during a study of T cells in Graves' hyperthyroidism and ophthalmopathy (dated by TCRdb to the late 2010s). Study-wide context: Peripheral blood was sampled at the time of initial diagnosis, prior to any treatment. TCR V-J signatures able to tell the groups apart were searched for in a discovery cohort of 100 or so patients, of whom roughly 42 had Graves' ophthalmopathy and about 60 had stable Graves' hyperthyroidism. Whether ophthalmopathy could be predicted prospectively was tested in an independent validation cohort made up of about 20 hyperthyroidism patients plus 17 patients who later progressed to ophthalmopathy. For training and testing, the approximately 97 patients in the discovery cohort were randomly divided in a 7:3 ratio. Thyroid tissue and blood T-cell repertoires from six or seven Graves' hyperthyroidism patients were also compared in the study. After sampling, hyperthyroidism patients received methimazole starting at 30 mg daily, and ophthalmopathy patients received high-dose intravenous methylprednisolone. According to the paper, TCR Vbeta CDR3 sequencing was carried out on about 140 peripheral blood samples, which came from 40 to 45 ophthalmopathy, around 75 hyperthyroidism and approximately 17 progressor patients. The study at large found these results: Most expanded thyroid clonotypes (frequency above 0.001) were also detected in blood, a finding suggesting that blood repertoires may reflect thyroid immune responses. A 13 V-J signature model separated ophthalmopathy from stable hyperthyroidism, with nearly 90% sensitivity and around 84% specificity in cross-validation and 80%/75% in testing. No statistical method was used to fix the sample size in advance, and group allocation was not hidden from the investigators. In validation, progression to ophthalmopathy was predicted by the model with more than 65% sensitivity and about 72% specificity, a median of roughly 6 months before onset.

V lost 6 bases and J lost 6 bases; the stretch between them is 6 bases long. From the germline V gene (reference sequence), CDR1 is DFQATT and CDR2 is SNEGSKA. Inclusive of the bounding cysteine and phenylalanine, the CDR3 is 10 residues long. The kept DNA is CDR3 alone, 30 bases in frame from the first base. The TCR beta CDR3 regions were amplified from the RNA transcripts. The first round of RT-PCR for the TCR CDR3 was performed with the HTBI primer set and the Qiagen OneStep RT-PCR kit. A second multiplex PCR round built the libraries, followed by size selection and purification. Sequencing of the libraries was done on an Illumina HiSeq2000 using paired-end 100 bp reads. For the original study's pipeline: SOAPnuke was used to process the raw data, throwing out any read that contained adapters or uncalled bases, had a mean Phred below 15, or lacked an exact constant-primer or identifier match. COPE v1.2.5 was used to merge the high-quality paired reads, and each unique nucleotide sequence was defined as a clonotype. MiTCR v1.1 was used to align the clonotypes against IMGT TRBV, TRBD and TRBJ reference segments. The analysis was restricted to V-J combinations with a frequency above 0.0001, which together covered roughly 99% of the repertoires. The TCS score was defined as F50 (clonal expansion) divided by E x V (chaos), with BLOSUM62-based TCRdist calculated between CDR3 peptides within each V-J. Welch's t-statistics and random forest reduced 450 to 600 V-J features to roughly 13, which were used in a naive Bayes classifier (R e1071). TCRdb trimmed the raw reads at Q25, called clones with MiXCR and kept productive beta chains. Here each entry gathers all rows of one CDR3 protein and keeps the most common genes and DNA. What appears here as the V and J calls and clone size reflects TCRdb's work, not the paper's. For this sample there are around 490,000 distinct CDR3 sequences; 15% to 20% appear just once. The ten largest clonotypes hold approximately 48% of the sample.

In the ophthalmopathy patients, disease was moderately to severely active, with a Clinical Activity Score of 3 or more, a NOSPECS grade of 4 or more, and a duration of less than 3 months. Exclusion was applied to patients with uncontrolled infections, other autoimmune diseases, pregnancy or lactation. Diagnoses were established on the basis of clinical symptoms, serum thyroxine and TRAb, thyroid ultrasound, and orbital computed tomography. Ficoll-Paque density gradient centrifugation was used to isolate PBMCs from about 9 ml of fresh peripheral blood. Total RNA was extracted with Trizol reagent, and quality was checked on an Agilent 2100 Bioanalyzer. Worth noting for this clonotype: No antigen is known for it. Base qualities are not recorded, but no much larger clone differs from it by a single base.

This chain joins TRBV20-1 to TRBJ2-1; a confident D gene designation cannot be given. Sequencing input: blood. This sequence was found in a man aged 40-55 years with Graves' ophthalmopathy. The base sequence is TGCAGTGCCCAGATCAATGAGCAGTTCTTC. Its amino acids are CSAQINEQFF.